Shown below are 21 T cell receptor beta chains from a single sample sequenced in a study of CD8 T cells in Susac syndrome. Random hexamers were used to reverse transcribe roughly 0.45 to 1 ug of RNA. One entry per CDR3 protein, called by TCRdb with MiXCR from the immunoSEQ multiplex PCR reads. Counted here are some 180,000 distinct CDR3 sequences, about 93% occurring once; the ten biggest clones make up 0.1%. The sequenced sample consisted of CD4+ T cells from PBMCs. All receptors come from a human donor in good health.

This rearrangement joins TRBV7-2 to TRBJ2-5; 9 bases map to TRBD2. Germline loops: CDR1 SGHTA, CDR2 FQGNSA. The CDR3 sequence is 18 residues long. V lost 5 bases and J lost 11; bases outside the gene matches: 24. CDR3 sequence reads: CASSPFRGRGGRTGSQYF. The CDR3 nucleotides read TGTGCCAGCAGCCCCTTCCGGGGGCGGGGGGGCCGTACAGGGTCTCAGTACTTC. Drawing the rest from reference TRBV7-2 and TRBJ2-5, the complete variable domain is GAGVSQSPSNKVTEKGKDVELRCDPISGHTALYWYRQSLGQGLEFLIYFQGNSAPDKSGLPSDRFSAERTGGSVSTLTIQRTQQEDSAVYLCASSPFRGRGGRTGSQYFGPGTRLLVL.

The gene calls are TRBV20-1 and TRBJ2-4; D unclear. V was cut by 7 bases and J by 0 bases, with 10 bases left in between. The CDR3 contains 13 residues. CDR1 is DFQATT and CDR2 is SNEGSKA in the germline V gene (reference sequence). CDR3 residues: CSESGLAKNIQYF. In DNA form, the CDR3 reads TGCAGTGAGTCGGGTTTAGCCAAAAACATTCAGTACTTC.

This rearrangement joins TRBV13 to TRBJ1-6, with D uncertain. The length of the CDR3 is 14 residues. Germline V gene lookup returns CDR1 PRHDT and CDR2 FYEKMQ (reference sequence). V was shortened by 5 bases and J by 7 bases, with 12 bases between the two germline ends. The CDR3 DNA reads TGTGCCAGCAGCGGGAGAGGTTCGAATTCACCCCTCCACTTT. Amino acid sequence: CASSGRGSNSPLHF.

The rearrangement uses TRBV2 and TRBJ1-5; possible D gene TRBD1, 5 bases. Trimming removed 6 bases from V and 3 bases from J, with 15 bases in between. Looked up from germline, CDR1 is SNHLY and CDR2 is FYNNEI. The CDR3 is 15 amino acids. CDR3 sequence (DNA): TGTGCCAGCAGGATGTCGGTCGGGACCAATCAGCCCCAGCATTTT. Translating it yields CASRMSVGTNQPQHF.

The chain couples TRBV3-1 to TRBJ1-1; TRBD1 agrees at 12 bases. Germline V gives CDR1 LGHDT, CDR2 YNNKEL (reference sequence). The CDR3 contains 16 residues. V was clipped by 1 base and J by 4 bases; unmatched bases: 4. The CDR3 protein is CASSQAGGQGATEAFF. CDR3 coding DNA: TGTGCCAGCAGCCAAGCGGGGGGACAGGGGGCCACTGAAGCTTTCTTT.

The V gene is TRBV6-2 or TRBV6-3, the J gene TRBJ2-7; 11 bases agree with TRBD1. Germline assignment: CDR1 MNHEY and CDR2 SVGEGT. V trimming: 2 bases; J trimming: 3 bases; junction bases outside the gene matches: 0. The CDR3 totals 14 residues. CDR3 amino acids: CASSYGTGGYEQYV. As DNA, the CDR3 is TGTGCCAGCAGTTACGGGACAGGGGGCTACGAGCAGTACGTC.

The chain combines TRBV29-1 with TRBJ2-1; 14 nucleotides line up with TRBD2. Per the germline V gene, CDR1 is SQVTM and CDR2 is ANQGSEA. The CDR3 runs 15 residues. Trimming took 3 bases from V and 9 from J; bases not matched to a gene: 7. CDR3 in DNA: TGCAGCGTTGACAGACTAGCGGGGGGGCCCGGTGAGCAGTTCTTC. Its translation: CSVDRLAGGPGEQFF.

This clonotype was observed once. The chain recombines TRBV24-1 with TRBJ1-1; the match to TRBD1 covers 12 bases. With 5 bases clipped from V and 8 bases from J, the junction kept 8 bases outside the gene matches. The germline V gene has CDR1 KGHDR and CDR2 SFDVKD. CDR3 length: 15 residues. CDR3 region: CATSVEGQGASEAFF. CDR3 DNA: TGTGCCACCAGTGTTGAGGGACAGGGGGCCTCCGAAGCTTTCTTT.

The genes are TRBV18 and TRBJ1-5, with unresolved D. CDR1 and CDR2 (germline): KGHSH, LQKENI. This CDR3 contains 15 residues. Trimming pared 2 bases from V and 7 bases from J, leaving 15 bases between. The CDR3 loop is CASSPSRGSGQPQHF. CDR3 DNA: TGTGCCAGCTCACCATCCCGCGGGAGCGGGCAGCCCCAGCATTTT.

The chain joins TRBV10-2 to TRBJ2-7; D possibly corresponds to TRBD2 (6 bases). Trimming removed 3 bases from V and 0 bases from J, with 9 bases in between. CDR1 and CDR2 (germline): WSHSY, SAAADI. This CDR3 spans 14 amino acids. The CDR3 here is CASSEAGSSYEQYV. The CDR3, as DNA: TGCGCCAGCAGTGAAGCGGGTAGCTCCTACGAGCAGTACGTC.

The chain carries TRBV2 and TRBJ2-5; D assignment may be TRBD1 or TRBD2 (6 bases each). Germline V gives CDR1 SNHLY, CDR2 FYNNEI. Trimming removed 7 bases from V and 5 bases from J, with 17 bases in between. CDR3 length: 14 residues. The CDR3 DNA reads as TGTGCCAGCAAGGGCACCAGGGGAGGCGAGACCCAGTACTTC. It specifies CASKGTRGGETQYF.

The chain couples TRBV29-1 to TRBJ2-7, with D possibly being TRBD1 or TRBD2 (7 bases each). The V gene's germline CDR1 is SQVTM and CDR2 ANQGSEA. The V gene lost 7 bases and the J gene lost 6 bases, with 13 bases spanning the gap. This CDR3 spans 11 amino acids. Here the CDR3 reads CSARGGFEQYF. CDR3 sequence (DNA): TGCAGCGCCAGGGGGGGATTCGAGCAGTACTTC.

This clonotype was recorded only once. V and J are TRBV30 and TRBJ1-5; D possibly corresponds to TRBD1 (5 bases). V was pared by 2 bases and J by 0 bases, with 8 bases between. Looked up from germline, CDR1 is GTSNPN and CDR2 is SVGIG (reference sequence). The CDR3 sequence is 14 residues long. The CDR3 nucleotides are TGTGCCTGGAGTCGGGGGACTAGCAATCAGCCCCAGCATTTT. Encoded protein: CAWSRGTSNQPQHF.

The chain employs TRBV7-2 and TRBJ1-2, with a possible D match to TRBD1 (6 bases). Deletions cut 1 base from V and 6 bases from J, with 15 bases between. CDR3 length: 15 residues. Germline lookup yields CDR1 SGHTA and CDR2 FQGNSA. The CDR3 DNA sequence: TGTGCCAGCAGCTTAGTCAGAGGGGGGACTGATGGCTACACCTTC. Protein sequence: CASSLVRGGTDGYTF.

This chain connects TRBV5-4 to TRBJ2-5; D is uncertain. Germline-derived CDR1 and CDR2 are SGHNT and YYREEE (reference sequence). Trimming cost V 3 bases and J 1 base, with 13 bases left between them. The CDR3 covers 15 residues. CDR3 DNA: TGTGCCAGCAGCTCGATGGCCGGACGCCAAGAGACCCAGTACTTC. It translates to CASSSMAGRQETQYF.

A few counts support this clonotype. V usage is TRBV5-1 and J usage is TRBJ2-3; 8 bases match TRBD2. V gave up 6 bases and J gave up 5 bases; unmatched junction bases: 5. This CDR3 contains 13 residues. Germline CDR1 SGHRS, CDR2 YFSETQ. The CDR3 reads CASTGGQGDTQYF. CDR3 coding DNA: TGCGCCAGCACGGGGGGGCAGGGAGATACGCAGTATTTT.

The rearrangement uses TRBV28 and TRBJ1-5; 8 positions match TRBD1. The V and J ends lost 6 bases and 6 bases, in that order; junction bases with no gene match: 10. Per germline, CDR1 MDHEN and CDR2 SYDVKM. This CDR3 comprises 15 residues. This chain's CDR3 is CASSPWTGLGQPQHF. CDR3 nucleotide sequence: TGTGCCAGCAGCCCCTGGACAGGGTTGGGTCAGCCCCAGCATTTT.

The chain is built from TRBV19 and TRBJ1-2; 9 bases map to TRBD1. Germline V gene sequence: CDR1 LNHDA, CDR2 SQIVND (reference sequence). V was clipped by 5 bases and J by 6 bases; unmatched bases: 10. This CDR3 is built from 15 residues. CDR3 residues: CASSFTGQGMDGYTF. The CDR3 DNA follows: TGTGCCAGTAGTTTCACGGGACAGGGAATGGATGGCTACACCTTC.

This clonotype was counted once. The rearrangement joins TRBV2 to TRBJ2-3, with a weak D call TRBD2 (6 bases). CDR3 length equals 13 residues. In germline, CDR1 is SNHLY, CDR2 FYNNEI. The germline V and J ends were trimmed by 4 bases and 6 bases, with 11 bases remaining between them. Here the CDR3 DNA reads TGTGCCAGCAGTGTCTCGCTAGCGGATACGCAGTATTTT. Residues: CASSVSLADTQYF.

The rearrangement links TRBV3-1 to TRBJ1-1; 7 nucleotides line up with TRBD1. This CDR3 has 12 amino acids. Germline-derived CDR1 and CDR2 are LGHDT and YNNKEL (reference sequence). The trim removed 6 bases at V and 7 bases at J, leaving 5 bases unmatched. The CDR3 nucleotides read TGTGCCAGCAGTTCGGACAGGCTTGAAGCTTTCTTT. Its protein product is CASSSDRLEAFF.

This rearrangement joins TRBV25-1 to TRBJ2-1, with a possible D match to TRBD2 (5 bases). V lost 8 bases to trimming and J lost 7 bases, with 15 bases between them. Germline lookup yields CDR1 MGHDK and CDR2 SYGVNS. CDR3 length: 13 amino acids. CDR3 DNA: TGTGCCAGCCCCTTAGGGAGTCCTAATGAGCAGTTCTTC. This sequence encodes CASPLGSPNEQFF.